These 13 T cell receptor beta chains were sequenced from one sample in a study of OX40 agonist ivuxolimab in advanced cancers. Method: immunoSEQ multiplex PCR; TCRdb's copy keeps in-frame clones and lacks some. This table holds roughly 53,000 clones, 75% to 90% found once. Sequenced material: CD4+ or CD8+ T cells sorted from blood, taken in a trial of the OX40 agonist ivuxolimab. These receptors came from an adult with an advanced solid tumor such as melanoma, head and neck, liver or kidney cancer.

The V gene is TRBV5-4, the J gene TRBJ2-2; TRBD1 matches 7 bases. The germline CDR1 and CDR2 sequences are SGHNT and YYREEE (reference sequence). Trimming at V came to 4 bases and at J to 1 base, leaving 13 bases not matched to a gene. The CDR3 totals 18 residues. For the CDR3, the DNA is TGTGCCAGCAGCCTCACCGGGACAGCGGACCTGAACACCGGGGAGCTGTTTTTT. Its translation is CASSLTGTADLNTGELFF. Combining the CDR3 with reference TRBV5-4 and TRBJ2-2 gives the whole variable domain ETGVTQSPTHLIKTRGQQVTLRCSSQSGHNTVSWYQQALGQGPQFIFQYYREEENGRGNFPPRFSGLQFPNYSSELNVNALELDDSALYLCASSLTGTADLNTGELFFGEGSRLTVL.

This chain connects TRBV5-4 to TRBJ1-4; D may be TRBD1 (6 bases). This CDR3 comprises 14 residues. V gave up 4 bases and J gave up 4 bases, with 11 bases separating them. CDR1 SGHNT and CDR2 YYREEE come from the germline V gene (reference sequence). The CDR3 here is CASSPDSINEKLFF. Written as DNA, the CDR3 is TGTGCCAGCAGCCCGGACAGTATTAATGAAAAACTGTTTTTT.

The rearrangement links TRBV7-2 to TRBJ1-5; D not resolved. The CDR3 has 15 amino acids. From germline, CDR1 is SGHTA and CDR2 FQGNSA. Trimming stripped 1 base from V and 3 bases from J, with 10 bases between. CDR3 DNA sequence: TGTGCCAGCAGCTTAGAACAGAGCTACAATCAGCCCCAGCATTTT. Amino acid sequence: CASSLEQSYNQPQHF.

This clone appeared a single time. The chain employs TRBV2 and TRBJ2-5, with 11 bases identical to TRBD2. CDR1 and CDR2 from the germline V gene are SNHLY and FYNNEI. The CDR3 is made up of 16 amino acids. V gave up 5 bases and J gave up 5 bases; unmatched junction bases: 10. DNA of the CDR3: TGTGCCAGCAGTTCCCAGCCGACTAGCGGGGTGGAGACCCAGTACTTC. It encodes CASSSQPTSGVETQYF.

V and J are TRBV28 and TRBJ1-1; possibly TRBD1 for D (5 bases). Germline V lookup: CDR1 MDHEN, CDR2 SYDVKM. Deletions cut 3 bases from V and 2 bases from J, with 10 bases between. This CDR3 comprises 14 residues. The CDR3 sequence is CASSFLGENTEAFF. In DNA, the CDR3 is TGTGCCAGCAGTTTCTTAGGGGAAAACACTGAAGCTTTCTTT.

Here the CDR3 reads CASSAGLEAVYEQYF. In DNA, the CDR3 is TGTGCCAGCAGCGCGGGACTAGAGGCCGTTTACGAGCAGTACTTC. The chain is built from TRBV9 and TRBJ2-7; TRBD2 matches 8 bases. Germline CDR1 SGDLS, CDR2 YYNGEE. J lost 4 bases, V lost 3 bases, and 9 bases had no gene match. CDR3 length: 15 residues. The whole variable domain, filled in from reference TRBV9 and TRBJ2-7, reads DSGVTQTPKHLITATGQRVTLRCSPRSGDLSVYWYQQSLDQGLQFLIQYYNGEERAKGNILERFSAQQFPDLHSELNLSSLELGDSALYFCASSAGLEAVYEQYFGPGTRLTVT.

The J gene is TRBJ2-7, the V gene TRBV28; weak D call: TRBD2 (6 bases). Germline lookup yields CDR1 MDHEN and CDR2 SYDVKM. The V end lost 8 bases, the J end lost 0 bases, and 11 bases lay between the germline ends. The CDR3 extends over 13 amino acids. The CDR3 DNA reads as TGTGCCAGCGGACTAACGAGCTCCTACGAGCAGTACTTC. This encodes CASGLTSSYEQYF.

V gene TRBV2 combines with J gene TRBJ1-2, with D possibly being TRBD1 (6 bases). This CDR3 contains 13 residues. CDR1 SNHLY and CDR2 FYNNEI come from the germline V gene. Trimming took off 4 bases at V and 5 bases at J, with 11 bases between the two ends. CDR3 DNA: TGTGCCAGCAGTGCCGGACAGCGTTATGGCTACACCTTC. Translated, it gives CASSAGQRYGYTF.

The chain has TRBV7-9 and TRBJ2-5; 7 bases map to TRBD2. The CDR3 contains 16 residues. Germline V lookup: CDR1 SEHNR, CDR2 FQNEAQ (reference sequence). The junction had 11 bases not matched to a gene; V was cut back by 3 bases and J by 4 bases. CDR3 coding DNA: TGTGCCAGCAGCTTCGACTCCTTACCGGGAGGAGAGACCCAGTACTTC. Its translation is CASSFDSLPGGETQYF.

This clone was picked up a small number of times. The chain combines TRBV4-1 with TRBJ2-3, with 8 bases fitting TRBD2. CDR1 MGHRA and CDR2 YSYEKL come from the germline V gene. The CDR3 contains 15 residues. J lost 5 bases, V lost 3 bases, and 7 bases had no gene match. Here the CDR3 DNA reads TGCGCCAGCAGCCACCACGGACTAGCAGTAGATACGCAGTATTTT. This encodes CASSHHGLAVDTQYF.

This clone has more than one count but fewer than ten. The chain couples TRBV11-3 to TRBJ1-1; D may be TRBD1 (5 bases). CDR1 and CDR2 (germline): SGHNT, YENEEA. The CDR3 loop spans 13 amino acids. V gave up 1 base and J gave up 6 bases, with 9 bases separating them. Here the CDR3 DNA reads TGTGCCAGCAGCTTAGCAGGGTCGTCTGAAGCTTTCTTT. The encoded protein is CASSLAGSSEAFF.

V and J are TRBV27 and TRBJ2-7; TRBD1 or TRBD2 may be the D gene (5 bases each). Germline V lookup: CDR1 MNHEY, CDR2 SMNVEV (reference sequence). Trimming removed 4 bases at V and 1 base at J, with 8 bases between. CDR3 size: 13 residues. CDR3 sequence (DNA): TGTGCCAGCAGTTGGGACCCTTCCTACGAGCAGTACTTC. Translation: CASSWDPSYEQYF.

The genes are TRBV9 and TRBJ2-1, with TRBD2 matching over 14 bases. V lost 4 bases and J lost 3; bases outside the gene matches: 9. CDR1 and CDR2 (germline): SGDLS, YYNGEE. CDR3 size: 18 residues. The CDR3 here is CASSMGLAGVPIYNEQFF. The CDR3 DNA reads TGTGCCAGCAGCATGGGACTAGCGGGGGTCCCCATCTACAATGAGCAGTTCTTC.